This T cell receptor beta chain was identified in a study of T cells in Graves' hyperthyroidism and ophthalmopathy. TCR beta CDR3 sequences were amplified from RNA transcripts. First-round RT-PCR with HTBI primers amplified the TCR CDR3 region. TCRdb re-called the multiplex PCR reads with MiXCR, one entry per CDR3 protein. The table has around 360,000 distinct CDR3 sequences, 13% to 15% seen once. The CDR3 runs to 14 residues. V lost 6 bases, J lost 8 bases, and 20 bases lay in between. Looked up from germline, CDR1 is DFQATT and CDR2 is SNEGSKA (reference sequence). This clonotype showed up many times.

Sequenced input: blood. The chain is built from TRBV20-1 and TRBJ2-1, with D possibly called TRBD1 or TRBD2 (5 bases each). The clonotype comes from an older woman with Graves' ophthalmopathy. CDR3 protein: CSANTRGEGDEQFF. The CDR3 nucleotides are TGCAGTGCCAATACTAGAGGTGAAGGGGATGAGCAGTTCTTC.